This paragraph covers one T cell receptor (beta chain) sequence. The CDR3 loop spans 13 amino acids. The data stem from a study of OX40 agonist ivuxolimab in advanced cancers. The method was immunoSEQ multiplex PCR; TCRdb's version includes in-frame clones alone and lacks a portion of them. The table lists around 61,000 clones, 84% of them singletons. The chain links TRBV5-2 to TRBJ1-2. TRBV5-2 is reported as a pseudogene. This sample comprised CD4+ or CD8+ T cells sorted from blood, obtained in a trial of the OX40 agonist ivuxolimab. The clonotype originates from an adult with an advanced solid tumor such as melanoma, head and neck, liver or kidney cancer. The CDR3: CASKVRKTYGYTF. In DNA, the CDR3 is TGTGCCAGCAAGGTACGAAAGACCTATGGCTACACCTTC.